A selection of T cell receptor beta chains follows, all from one sample in a study of shared clonotypes between healthy human individuals. Assay used: immunoSEQ multiplex PCR; TCRdb lists only in-frame clones, some missing. This sample yields roughly 770,000 clones, of which 96% are seen a single time; under 0.25% belongs to the top ten. Sequenced input: naive CD8+ T cells sorted from blood. Source of these receptors: a young man in good health. Each CDR3 is given with its conserved first and last residue. D genes are given only for firm matches. Rows may omit the clone size; those that give it use once, few, many or a size class.

TRBJ2-1 | TRBD1 | . | TRBV18 | TGTGCCAGCTCAGAGGGACAGAGGTCCTACAATGAGCAGTTCTTC | CASSEGQRSYNEQFF
TRBJ1-1 | . | . | TRBV5-1 | TGCGCCAGCAGCTTGGTGGATAACACTGAAGCTTTCTTT | CASSLVDNTEAFF
TRBJ2-7 | TRBD1 | . | TRBV7-6 | TGTGCCAGCAGCGTGGGGGACAGGGGCTACGAGCAGTACTTC | CASSVGDRGYEQYF
TRBJ2-2 | TRBD1 | . | TRBV5-1 | TGCGCCAGCAGCTTGCAGACAGGGGGCTTCGGGGAGCTGTTTTTT | CASSLQTGGFGELFF
TRBJ1-1 | . | . | TRBV7-6 | TGTGCCAGCAGCTTAGAAGGATGGGGGACTGAAGCTTTCTTT | CASSLEGWGTEAFF
TRBJ1-1 | . | . | TRBV5-1 | TGCGCCAGCAGCTTTTTTACGGGTGAAGCTTTCTTT | CASSFFTGEAFF
TRBJ2-7 | . | . | TRBV30 | TGTGCCTGGAGTAAGAATATTAGGGGTGGATACTACGACGAGCAGTACTTC | CAWSKNIRGGYYDEQYF
TRBJ2-7 | . | . | TRBV7-2 | TGTGCCAGCAGCCTCGGGACGAGCTCCTACGAGCAGTACTTC | CASSLGTSSYEQYF
TRBJ2-1 | TRBD1 | . | TRBV6-4 | TGTGCCAGCAGTGTGAGAGACAGGGTGAATGAGCAGTTCTTC | CASSVRDRVNEQFF
TRBJ2-3 | . | . | TRBV27 | TGTGCCAGCAGGGAACTTCCCCTCTCTAGCACAGATACGCAGTATTTT | CASRELPLSSTDTQYF
TRBJ1-2 | . | . | TRBV4-1 | TGCGCCAGCAGCCCTAACCCCGTCAAGCTTAACTATGGCTACACCTTC | CASSPNPVKLNYGYTF
TRBJ2-7 | TRBD2 | . | TRBV7-9 | TGTGCCAGCAACTCACTAGCGGGAGGGTACTACGAGCAGTACTTC | CASNSLAGGYYEQYF
TRBJ2-1 | . | . | TRBV5-1 | TGCGCCAGCAGCTTGGACCCGGGGGCCGCCTACAATGAGCAGTTCTTC | CASSLDPGAAYNEQFF
TRBJ2-5 | TRBD1 | . | TRBV7-9 | TGTGCCAGCAGCCCCCGGACAGGGTGGGAGACCCAGTACTTC | CASSPRTGWETQYF
TRBJ1-1 | . | . | TRBV27 | TGTGCCAGCAGTTTACAATATAGGGCTGAAGCTTTCTTT | CASSLQYRAEAFF
TRBJ2-5 | TRBD2 | . | TRBV7-8 | TGTGCCAGCAGCTTAGACAGGAGACTAGCGGGAGAGACCCAGTACTTC | CASSLDRRLAGETQYF
TRBJ2-7 | . | . | TRBV19 | TGTGCCACCTCGCCGGGCTACGAGCAGTACTTC | CATSPGYEQYF
TRBJ2-7 | . | . | TRBV2 | TGTGCCAGCAGTGTGGGGGCTGCAACCTACGAGCAGTACTTC | CASSVGAATYEQYF
TRBJ1-4 | . | . | TRBV7-9 | TGTGCCAGCAGCACACCGGCTGGAAAAACCCTGTTTTTT | CASSTPAGKTLFF
TRBJ1-2 | TRBD1 | . | TRBV5-4 | TGTGCCAGCAGCTTGTTGACAGGGGATGGCTACACCTTC | CASSLLTGDGYTF
TRBJ2-7 | TRBD2 | . | TRBV10-3 | TGTGCCATCAGTGAGACGGCGGGAGTGTCCTACGAGCAGTACTTC | CAISETAGVSYEQYF
TRBJ2-2 | TRBD2 | . | TRBV6-6 | TGTGCCAGCAGTTATGGGCGGGGGTTGATCACCGGGGAGCTGTTTTTT | CASSYGRGLITGELFF
TRBJ1-4 | . | once | TRBV7-2 | TGTGCCAGCAGCCCCACTTGGACAACTAATGAAAAACTGTTTTTT | CASSPTWTTNEKLFF
TRBJ2-3 | . | . | TRBV28 | TGTGCCAGCAGTTTACTATCTAGCACAGATACGCAGTATTTT | CASSLLSSTDTQYF
TRBJ2-7 | . | . | TRBV5-4 | TGTGCCAGCAGCTGGAACAGGGCGGAGGAGCAGTACTTC | CASSWNRAEEQYF
TRBJ2-4 | . | . | TRBV6-4 | TGTGCCAGCAGTGACCGGCAGGACGTAGCCAAAAACATTCAGTACTTC | CASSDRQDVAKNIQYF
TRBJ2-5 | . | . | TRBV10-2 | TGCGCCAGCAGTGAGTGGGAAGGGACCGCCGTTGAGACCCAGTACTTC | CASSEWEGTAVETQYF
TRBJ2-5 | . | . | TRBV5-6 | TGTGCCAGCAGCCTCGCCGGATTGGAGACCCAGTACTTC | CASSLAGLETQYF
TRBJ1-5 | . | . | TRBV28 | TGTGCCAGCAGTTTAAAGGCGGGGACCCTCAATCAGCCCCAGCATTTT | CASSLKAGTLNQPQHF
TRBJ2-1 | TRBD2 | . | TRBV29-1 | TGCAGCGTAGAGTTTTTCTCGCGGGAGGCCTACAATGAGCAGTTCTTC | CSVEFFSREAYNEQFF
TRBJ2-5 | TRBD2 | . | TRBV7-7 | TGTGCCAGCAGCCTAGCGGGGGGACAAGAGACCCAGTACTTC | CASSLAGGQETQYF